The 20 T cell receptor beta chains given below trace back to one sample, sequenced in a study of human T cells and chemical hapten exposure. MiXCR, run by TCRdb on the RACE reads, gives a single entry per CDR3 protein. In the table there are about 190,000 distinct CDR3 sequences, about 25% of which are singletons. Time point specified: patch test 3, about 24 weeks after DPC sensitization. Treatment in this sample: therapeutic diphenylcyclopropenone sensitization with weekly scalp DPC. This material consisted of whole blood, taken in connection with sensitization to the hapten diphenylcyclopropenone (DPC). These TCRs come from a woman in her 40s with alopecia areata. Some clones in this sample may be carry-over from other donors' samples.

This clonotype turned up a few times. V gene TRBV29-1 combines with J gene TRBJ2-5; 8 nucleotides align to TRBD1. The length of the CDR3 is 15 residues. After removal of 1 base from V and 5 bases from J, the junction contained 9 bases not matched to a gene. Looked up from germline, CDR1 is SQVTM and CDR2 is ANQGSEA. CDR3 protein: CSVEVRQGAGETQYF. The CDR3 coding sequence is TGCAGCGTTGAAGTTAGGCAGGGGGCGGGTGAGACCCAGTACTTC.

The chain carries TRBV4-3 and TRBJ2-3; a possible D gene is TRBD1 (6 bases). V was shortened by 3 bases and J by 4 bases, with 20 bases between the two germline ends. CDR3 length equals 17 residues. Germline CDR1 reads LGHNA; CDR2 reads YSLEER. DNA for the CDR3: TGCGCCAGCAGCCAGGAAAGGACAGCTATGGGCCCAGATACGCAGTATTTT. The encoded protein is CASSQERTAMGPDTQYF.

This clonotype was counted only a few times. The chain joins TRBV4-3 to TRBJ2-3, with 8 nucleotides matching TRBD2. J gave up 0 bases and V 1 base, and 6 bases lay outside the gene matches. Germline-derived CDR1 and CDR2 are LGHNA and YSLEER. The CDR3 consists of 17 residues. The CDR3 reads CASSQAPSGGSTDTQYF. The CDR3 DNA reads as TGCGCCAGCAGCCAAGCCCCCAGCGGGGGCAGCACAGATACGCAGTATTTT.

The chain uses TRBV19 and TRBJ1-5; D might be TRBD1 (5 bases). Germline V gene data show CDR1 as LNHDA and CDR2 as SQIVND (reference sequence). This CDR3 is built from 11 residues. V was trimmed by 8 bases and J by 4 bases, leaving 6 bases between them. CDR3 DNA sequence: TGTGCCAGTGGGGGGAATCAGCCCCAGCATTTT. Its protein product is CASGGNQPQHF.

This clonotype has a handful of counts. The chain carries TRBV20-1 and TRBJ2-2; TRBD2 might be the D (5 bases). This CDR3 is built from 14 residues. Germline lookup yields CDR1 DFQATT and CDR2 SNEGSKA (reference sequence). Trimming pared 6 bases from V and 9 bases from J, leaving 20 bases between. The CDR3 DNA follows: TGCAGTGCGCGAGCTAGGTCGGGGATGCGGGAGCTGTTTTTT. Residues: CSARARSGMRELFF.

This clonotype has a handful of counts. The V gene is TRBV12-3 or TRBV12-4, the J gene TRBJ2-5; weak D call: TRBD1 (5 bases). The ends were cut back, 8 bases at V and 3 bases at J, with 16 bases in the middle. The CDR3 has 14 amino acids. CDR3 residues: CASRRGTNKETQYF. The CDR3 coding sequence is TGTGCCAGCCGTAGGGGAACAAATAAAGAGACCCAGTACTTC.

The chain couples TRBV9 to TRBJ2-2; 8 bases match TRBD2. The V and J ends lost 3 bases and 0 bases, in that order; junction bases with no gene match: 10. Germline CDR1 reads SGDLS; CDR2 reads YYNGEE. The CDR3 is 18 residues long. CDR3 sequence reads: CASSGGLAVTPNTGELFF. CDR3 nucleotide sequence: TGTGCCAGCAGCGGAGGACTAGCTGTCACGCCGAACACCGGGGAGCTGTTTTTT. Drawing the rest from reference TRBV9 and TRBJ2-2, the complete variable domain is DSGVTQTPKHLITATGQRVTLRCSPRSGDLSVYWYQQSLDQGLQFLIQYYNGEERAKGNILERFSAQQFPDLHSELNLSSLELGDSALYFCASSGGLAVTPNTGELFFGEGSRLTVL.

The chain links TRBV29-1 to TRBJ1-4, with D perhaps matching TRBD1 (6 bases). V was cut by 8 bases and J by 10 bases, with 20 bases left in between. Germline V gives CDR1 SQVTM, CDR2 ANQGSEA. The CDR3 contains 13 residues. The CDR3 DNA sequence: TGCAGCACCACCTACCACAGGGAGGGAAAACTGTTTTTT. Protein product: CSTTYHREGKLFF.

The sample holds a few counts of this clonotype. This chain uses TRBV2 with TRBJ2-1; TRBD1 might be the D (5 bases). CDR1 and CDR2 from the germline V gene are SNHLY and FYNNEI. CDR3 length: 15 amino acids. The germline V and J ends were trimmed by 1 base and 2 bases, with 9 bases remaining between them. The CDR3 sequence is CASSEGGSAYNEQFF. CDR3 nucleotide sequence: TGTGCCAGCAGTGAAGGGGGCTCGGCCTACAATGAGCAGTTCTTC.

J is TRBJ2-3 and V is TRBV7-2, with 13 bases that match TRBD2. This CDR3 region has 15 residues. Trimming cost V 5 bases and J 10 bases; bases outside gene matches: 9. Looked up from germline, CDR1 is SGHTA and CDR2 is FQGNSA. This CDR3 is CASSRTSGSQVAQYF. CDR3 nucleotide sequence: TGTGCCAGCAGCAGGACTAGCGGGAGTCAGGTAGCGCAGTATTTT.

The table lists this clonotype with a few counts. The gene calls are TRBV21-1 and TRBJ2-1; TRBD2, as called in the table, went unchecked against the DNA. TRBV21-1 is a known pseudogene. The CDR3 runs to 17 residues. The CDR3 coding sequence is TGTGCCAGCAGCAAAGAAGGGATCAGCGGGAGTGGGCATGAGCAGTTCTTC. Protein: CASSKEGISGSGHEQFF.

The chain couples TRBV5-1 to TRBJ2-1; TRBD1 aligns across 10 bases. V shed 0 bases, J shed 8 bases, and the junction held 2 bases outside the gene matches. CDR1 is SGHRS, CDR2 YFSETQ, per germline. The length of the CDR3 is 14 residues. CDR3: CASSLGQGADEQFF. The CDR3 coding sequence is TGCGCCAGCAGCTTGGGACAGGGGGCGGATGAGCAGTTCTTC.

The chain employs TRBV6-5 and TRBJ2-1, with 9 bases matching TRBD2. In germline, CDR1 is MNHEY, CDR2 SVGAGI. V gave up 4 bases and J gave up 5 bases; unmatched junction bases: 6. The CDR3 is 15 amino acids. DNA for the CDR3: TGTGCCAGCAGTTCCCAGACTAGCGGAAACAATGAGCAGTTCTTC. Amino acids: CASSSQTSGNNEQFF.

V and J are TRBV3-1 and TRBJ2-3; weak D call: TRBD2 (5 bases). V was shortened by 0 bases and J by 4 bases, with 14 bases between the two germline ends. The CDR3 is 16 residues long. Germline V lookup: CDR1 LGHDT, CDR2 YNNKEL (reference sequence). CDR3 in DNA: TGTGCCAGCAGCCAAGAATTCTCCCGGGGAGCAGATACGCAGTATTTT. It translates to CASSQEFSRGADTQYF.

The chain joins TRBV7-8 to TRBJ2-7; 7 bases match TRBD2. Germline assignment: CDR1 SGHVS and CDR2 FQNEAQ. This CDR3 is 15 amino acids long. Germline trimming cut 0 bases from V and 4 bases from J; bases unmatched to any gene: 6. For the CDR3, the DNA is TGTGCCAGCAGCTTAGCGGGAGGGCCGGTGTACGAGCAGTACTTC. The encoded protein is CASSLAGGPVYEQYF.

This sequence joins TRBV28 and TRBJ2-7; 8 bases agree with TRBD1. Germline V gene lookup returns CDR1 MDHEN and CDR2 SYDVKM. The CDR3 sequence is 16 residues long. Losses at the gene ends were 3 bases for V and 3 bases for J; bases not matched to a gene: 10. This CDR3 reads CASSLFKNRGYYEQYF. The CDR3 DNA follows: TGTGCCAGCAGTTTGTTCAAAAACAGGGGGTACTACGAGCAGTACTTC. Variable domain in full (rest from reference TRBV28 and TRBJ2-7): DVKVTQSSRYLVKRTGEKVFLECVQDMDHENMFWYRQDPGLGLRLIYFSYDVKMKEKGDIPEGYSVSREKKERFSLILESASTNQTSMYLCASSLFKNRGYYEQYFGPGTRLTVT.

V and J are TRBV18 and TRBJ2-2, with D possibly being TRBD1 (5 bases). The CDR3 consists of 13 residues. V lost 5 bases to trimming and J lost 6 bases, with 10 bases between them. Germline V gene lookup returns CDR1 KGHSH and CDR2 LQKENI. DNA of the CDR3: TGTGCCAGCTCATCAGACAGTGCCGGGGAGCTGTTTTTT. Protein sequence: CASSSDSAGELFF.

Only a few counts were recorded for this clonotype. This chain joins TRBV7-2 and TRBJ2-5; 7 bases align to TRBD2. V lost 4 bases to trimming and J lost 2 bases; unmatched junction nucleotides: 7. CDR1 SGHTA and CDR2 FQGNSA come from the germline V gene. The CDR3 totals 15 residues. The CDR3, as DNA: TGTGCCAGCAGCTGGGCTAGCGGACCACAAGAGACCCAGTACTTC. Its translation is CASSWASGPQETQYF.

In its sample, this clonotype was seen a few times. J is TRBJ2-5 and V is TRBV9; the D call may be TRBD1 or TRBD2 (5 bases each). The CDR3 consists of 15 residues. Germline V CDR1 and CDR2: SGDLS, YYNGEE. V dropped 0 bases and J dropped 4 bases, with 13 bases sitting between them. The DNA of the CDR3 is TGTGCCAGCAGCGTAGTCCAGGGACGAGGAGAGACCCAGTACTTC. This codes for CASSVVQGRGETQYF.

Of note for this clonotype: At one boundary the junction diverges from the germline segment, which might be a read error. This rearrangement joins TRBV7-8 to TRBJ2-4, with 8 bases matching TRBD1. Per germline, CDR1 SGHVS and CDR2 FQNEAQ. The CDR3 has 16 residues. This CDR3 is CANSLAGQGTLNIQYF. CDR3 coding DNA: TGTGCCAACAGCTTAGCTGGACAGGGTACACTCAACATTCAGTACTTC.